This T cell receptor beta chain emerged from a study of regulatory T cells in long-lasting Graves disease. Overall study: Those Graves' patients who were newly diagnosed had been on antithyroid drugs under 3 months.

iRepertoire HTBI primers and Arm-PCR of CDR3 regions built TCR beta libraries. A single record per CDR3 protein comes from TCRdb applying MiXCR to the multiplex PCR reads. The sample gives hundreds of thousands of distinct CDR3 sequences, around a sixth of which show up once; 20% to 25% is in the top ten. Documented time point: newly diagnosed GD, antithyroid drugs for less than 3 months. Isolated PBMC RNA provided the starting material for the TCR library. Germline CDR1 and CDR2: KGHSH and LQKENI. The CDR3 has 15 residues. As to this clonotype: Its antigen is still unknown.

Study results and caveats: It was peripheral blood alone, not thyroid tissue, that was studied. Persistent disease samples used TRBV28, TRBJ1-2 and TRBJ2-5 preferentially. Newly diagnosed patients shared about a thousand public clonotypes; persistent patients shared about 2,700.

This material consisted of peripheral blood mononuclear cells (PBMCs), taken at new diagnosis, from a patient treated with antithyroid drugs. This chain uses TRBV18 with TRBJ2-3; 7 bases are shared with TRBD1. With the DNA end fitting TRBJ2-7 better, the J assignment may be wrong. The sequence was collected from a female donor with Graves disease. In nucleotides, the CDR3 is TGTGCCAGCACCATATCAGGGGGACAACTCCACGAGCAGTACTTC. This translates into CASTISGGQLHEQYF.